These 2 T cell receptor beta chains were all obtained from the same sample, sequenced in a study of OX40 agonist ivuxolimab in advanced cancers. Sequencing was performed with immunoSEQ multiplex PCR; in TCRdb, only in-frame clones are kept and a portion is missing. The sample lists 60,000 or so clones; nearly 90% were seen once. This specimen was CD4+ or CD8+ T cells sorted from blood, taken in a trial of the OX40 agonist ivuxolimab. The receptors derive from an adult with an advanced solid tumor such as melanoma, head and neck, liver or kidney cancer.

The gene calls are TRBV6-8 and TRBJ2-7; D is unresolved. CDR1 and CDR2 from the germline V gene are MNHGY and SAAAGT. This CDR3 region has 11 residues. Trimming removed 6 bases from V and 4 bases from J, with 7 bases in between. CDR3 loop: CASSPYYEQYF. The CDR3 bases are TGTGCCAGCAGCCCCTATTACGAGCAGTACTTC.

The chain links TRBV6-4 to TRBJ2-1, with 12 bases that match TRBD2. Looked up from germline, CDR1 is MRHNA and CDR2 is SNTAGT. This CDR3 spans 15 amino acids. The V and J ends lost 4 bases and 3 bases, in that order; junction bases with no gene match: 1. DNA of the CDR3: TGTGCCAGCAGTGGGGGACTAGCGGGCTACAATGAGCAGTTCTTC. This translates into CASSGGLAGYNEQFF.